This entry concerns a single T cell receptor beta chain. This clone was found a few times. The antigen it recognizes is unknown. No qualities accompany the bases; no much larger clone lies one base away. The data derive from a study of beta chain features in type 1 diabetes (dated by TCRdb to 2016 to 2019). Regarding the research as a whole: Mean age, gender distribution, total cell number and subset yield did not differ between patients and healthy donors. Across all samples, approximately 100 million sorted cells were examined, and cell number per subset correlated strongly with RNA yield. In the study, recently diagnosed type 1 diabetes patients and matched healthy donors were compared on the TCRB repertoires of their sorted circulating CD4+ T cell subsets. Naive and central memory subsets were obtained from all 30 or so donors, but regulatory and stem cell-like memory subsets were isolated from only 8 patients and about 8 healthy donors. What the work shows at the level of the full study, not this receptor alone: A moderate but significant shortening of TCRB CDR3 length was observed in type 1 diabetes patients in all four CD4+ subsets. Because the HLA sub-analyses included only small numbers of individuals, any influence of HLA type on TCRB rearrangement was left unresolved. Because cDNA rather than genomic DNA was sequenced, highly expressing activated cells could have been over-represented, although no difference in activation and CD3 levels was found between groups. Naive, central memory and regulatory TCRB repertoires appeared to be more similar among patients than among healthy donors. Shorter templates might be favored by PCR, yet because patient and control samples were amplified and corrected together, any such skew would affect both groups equally. At VDJ recombination sites, patients with type 1 diabetes made fewer insertions and deleted more nucleotides, a pattern implying thymic rearrangement abnormalities.

A single peripheral blood draw of about 116 mL on average was collected from each donor into heparinised tubes. Using a panel that included CD45RO, CCR7, CD25, CD127, CD95 and CD27, naive, central memory, regulatory and stem cell-like memory CD4+ T cells were sorted on a BD FACSAria II. Purity was above 95% for every sorted population. PBMCs were isolated immediately by Lymphoprep density gradient centrifugation and stained directly without culture. So that batch effects would be minimized, each experiment stained and sorted samples in pairs, pairing one healthy donor with one patient. The entire amount of isolated RNA was reverse transcribed using the High Capacity cDNA Reverse Transcription Kit, so the sequenced TCRB transcripts were expressed ones. Deep immunoSEQ sequencing was performed on naive, central memory and regulatory T cell samples, with an average of roughly 4 million total reads per sample. Sorted cells were lysed in RLT buffer and RNA was extracted with DNase-treated RNeasy Micro or Mini kits, depending on cell number. Each cell subset was processed separately to prevent cross-contamination, with patient and healthy donor samples processed together. The immunoSEQ multiplex PCR was used to amplify TCRB sequences from cDNA, generating 87-bp fragments that spanned the CDR3 region. Sequencing of the amplicons was performed on the Illumina HiSeq platform. In the paper's pipeline: PCR bias was corrected computationally using synthetic template baselines, and reads within Hamming distance 2 were collapsed, with unmergeable singletons discarded. Reads were aligned against IMGT so that V, D and J genes, CDR3 length and insertions or deletions at six rearrangement sites could be assigned. Within each subset, clonotype counts were normalized to sorted cell number, and only after that were true diversity and Gini coefficients computed with the tcR R package. Repertoire sharing was quantified using the overlap coefficient calculated on TCRB nucleotide sequences. TCRdb obtained this table from immuneACCESS and retained in-frame rearrangements with V and J assigned. These tables miss some clones; where compared with another copy, unresolved V genes account for less than half of the shortfall, and the remainder is unexplained. D and trimming come from the DNA, and the V and J calls and clone size come from that table. Recorded for this sample are around 130,000 clones; roughly 10% of them occurred a single time. Together, the top ten hold around 0.79% of the sample.

V has 4 bases trimmed and J has 10 bases trimmed; junction bases matching no gene number 9. Looking up the germline V gene (reference sequence) yields CDR1 GTSNPN and CDR2 SVGIG. The CDR3, from cysteine to phenylalanine, totals 12 residues. Just the 36-base CDR3 DNA is kept, in frame starting at base 1. This receptor was obtained from a man aged 25-45 years with type 1 diabetes. The chain was built from TRBV30 and TRBJ1-1; 7 of the junction bases match TRBD1. The sequenced material came from central memory CD4+ T cells from blood. DNA sequence: TGTGCCTGGACCGCCGACAGGGTAGCAGCTTTCTTT. Its translation is CAWTADRVAAFF.